This T cell receptor beta chain was recovered during a study of molecular identifiers for immune sequencing clone quantification. CDR3 size: 13 residues. CDR1 SGHDT and CDR2 YYEEEE come from the germline V gene. Making the bulk TCR libraries relied on previously described methods and listed TCR primers. TCRdb ran MiXCR on the PCR reads and lists one entry per CDR3 protein. This sample has about 630,000 distinct CDR3 sequences, with around 25% found just once. Remarks on this clonotype: The antigen remains unidentified.

Study-level results: Whereas naive cells kept under 1% of molecules in clones above 20 RNA copies, such clones held over 99% in effectors.

This clonotype was sampled from a human donor in good health. Some libraries in this study had Jurkat cell RNA spiked in. The chain combines TRBV5-6 with TRBJ1-1, with D hard to call. The specimen sequenced was naive CD8+ T cells from blood, with Jurkat cell RNA spiked in. The subset denotes: FACS-sorted CD8+CD4-CCR7+CD45RA+ naive T cells. The CDR3 region is CVSSLEVNTEAFF. As DNA, the CDR3 is TGTGTTAGCAGCTTGGAGGTGAACACTGAAGCTTTCTTT. Supplemented by reference TRBV5-6 and TRBJ1-1, the full variable domain reads DAGVTQSPTHLIKTRGQQVTLRCSPKSGHDTVSWYQQALGQGPQFIFQYYEEEERQRGNFPDRFSGHQFPNYSSELNVNALLLGDSALYLCVSSLEVNTEAFFGQGTRLTVV.